The entry that follows covers one TCR beta chain sequence. No cognate antigen has been identified for it. No per-base quality is available; no much larger clone lies one base away. The CDR3 regions of human TCRbeta chains were analyzed by immunosequencing. The paper's processing steps were these. Repertoire TCRs were checked for matches against a reference library of SARS-CoV-2-specific TCRs that had been generated using the MIRA antigen-specificity platform. Breadth meant the fraction of unique TCRs that were SARS-CoV-2-associated, whereas depth meant the fraction of total T cells that were SARS-CoV-2-associated. Each spike-specific TCR was assigned to its reactive spike region and to a CD4 or CD8 class using the MIRA data. Log10-transformed breadth and depth values were compared by one-way ANOVA with Sidak's multiple comparisons tests. TCRdb mirrors the immuneACCESS table, restricted to in-frame sequences. Some clones are absent from its copies; in checked studies, under half trace to an unresolved V gene, and the reason for the others is unknown. The V and J calls and clone size are taken from that table; D and trimming were inferred from the DNA. The sample data list approximately 300,000 clones, and around 93% of these were observed just once. The leading ten clones occupy around 0.6% of the sample.

The data are from a study of T cell responses to AZD1222 COVID-19 vaccine (dated by TCRdb to the early 2020s). At the level of the whole study: TCR sequencing covered fewer than 250 trial participants: about 210 given two doses of AZD1222 and around 26 given two doses of MenACWY control vaccine. Trial participants were enrolled by age into 18-55, 56-69 and 70-plus year subgroups, with approximately 160, 26 and 62 TCR-sequenced participants respectively.

General conclusions and limits of the study: A significant rise in spike-specific TCR breadth and depth was observed after two AZD1222 doses relative to day 0 and relative to MenACWY recipients. CD4 TCRs associated with the vaccine covered the entire spike protein, and the dominant responses were in regions 160-218 and 743-854. Because no samples from the day 14 peak response were available, repertoires could be characterized only after the peak T cell response. The 56-69-year group was small, and its depth increase did not reach significance, likely because of low power. Reportedly, close to half of the unique spike-specific TCRs recognized epitopes lying outside the regions that are mutated in the B.1.351 and B.1.1.7 variants. Participants were mostly white British, with more females than males. The authors suggested clonal diversity may have been underestimated. Conclusions about previously exposed vaccinees are limited, since just five to seven AZD1222 recipients were seropositive for SARS-CoV-2 at baseline.

V is cut by 5 bases and J by 0 bases, and the space between the germline ends is 5 bases. Reading from cysteine to phenylalanine, the CDR3 counts 13 amino acids. Only CDR3 DNA remains: 39 bases, in frame from the first base. From a lookup of the germline V gene, CDR1 and CDR2 are MDHEN and SYDVKM. Interpreted using the paper, the time point label stands for: about 28 days (+/-7) after the second vaccine dose. AZD1222 recipients given second doses at about 4 weeks or at about 12 weeks were pooled, since spike-specific TCR depth and breadth were not found to differ between the two schedules. Samples from vaccinated people were obtained from the UK trials COV001 and COV002, which included a single-blind randomized controlled phase 2/3 trial of AZD1222 (ChAdOx1 nCoV-19) in healthy adults. For TCRbeta chain sequencing, PBMC samples from trial participants were taken at day 0 and at day 28 after the second dose.

The chain uses TRBV28 and TRBJ1-5, with no reliable assignment of the D segment. This clonotype originated in an adult who received the AZD1222 COVID-19 vaccine. The sample here was peripheral blood, taken 28 days after the second AZD1222 dose. The bases are TGTGCCAGCAGTAGTCATAGCAATCAGCCCCAGCATTTT. The encoded protein is CASSSHSNQPQHF.